This T cell receptor (beta chain) was sequenced in a study of cytomegalovirus exposure and HLA in healthy donors. Germline V CDR1 and CDR2: MNHEY, SVGAGI. Unmatched junction bases numbered 6, after V lost 3 bases and J lost 5 bases. This CDR3 contains 14 residues. This clone was observed once. The antigen remains unidentified. In the PCR, 60 Vbeta and 13 Jbeta primers were used. Clones were sequenced by immunoSEQ multiplex PCR, and TCRdb holds only the in-frame ones, with some missing. This table has more than 110,000 clones, about four fifths appearing once. Study-level points and caveats: The study had only CMV serostatus as immune exposure information. It was reported that the classifier diagnosed cytomegalovirus status with high specificity and sensitivity in both the original and validation cohorts. In an earlier analysis, about 87% or about 30%: the productive usage of most TCR beta V segments. The study recorded 150 to 200 TCR beta chains that were cytomegalovirus-associated.

Sequencing was carried out using PBMCs. The sequence was obtained from a male donor in good health and CMV-seropositive. The chain combines TRBV6-5 with TRBJ2-5, with 7 bases identical to TRBD2. The CDR3 is CASSYSRGTETQYF. Here the CDR3 DNA reads TGTGCCAGCAGTTATTCGCGGGGGACCGAGACCCAGTACTTC.